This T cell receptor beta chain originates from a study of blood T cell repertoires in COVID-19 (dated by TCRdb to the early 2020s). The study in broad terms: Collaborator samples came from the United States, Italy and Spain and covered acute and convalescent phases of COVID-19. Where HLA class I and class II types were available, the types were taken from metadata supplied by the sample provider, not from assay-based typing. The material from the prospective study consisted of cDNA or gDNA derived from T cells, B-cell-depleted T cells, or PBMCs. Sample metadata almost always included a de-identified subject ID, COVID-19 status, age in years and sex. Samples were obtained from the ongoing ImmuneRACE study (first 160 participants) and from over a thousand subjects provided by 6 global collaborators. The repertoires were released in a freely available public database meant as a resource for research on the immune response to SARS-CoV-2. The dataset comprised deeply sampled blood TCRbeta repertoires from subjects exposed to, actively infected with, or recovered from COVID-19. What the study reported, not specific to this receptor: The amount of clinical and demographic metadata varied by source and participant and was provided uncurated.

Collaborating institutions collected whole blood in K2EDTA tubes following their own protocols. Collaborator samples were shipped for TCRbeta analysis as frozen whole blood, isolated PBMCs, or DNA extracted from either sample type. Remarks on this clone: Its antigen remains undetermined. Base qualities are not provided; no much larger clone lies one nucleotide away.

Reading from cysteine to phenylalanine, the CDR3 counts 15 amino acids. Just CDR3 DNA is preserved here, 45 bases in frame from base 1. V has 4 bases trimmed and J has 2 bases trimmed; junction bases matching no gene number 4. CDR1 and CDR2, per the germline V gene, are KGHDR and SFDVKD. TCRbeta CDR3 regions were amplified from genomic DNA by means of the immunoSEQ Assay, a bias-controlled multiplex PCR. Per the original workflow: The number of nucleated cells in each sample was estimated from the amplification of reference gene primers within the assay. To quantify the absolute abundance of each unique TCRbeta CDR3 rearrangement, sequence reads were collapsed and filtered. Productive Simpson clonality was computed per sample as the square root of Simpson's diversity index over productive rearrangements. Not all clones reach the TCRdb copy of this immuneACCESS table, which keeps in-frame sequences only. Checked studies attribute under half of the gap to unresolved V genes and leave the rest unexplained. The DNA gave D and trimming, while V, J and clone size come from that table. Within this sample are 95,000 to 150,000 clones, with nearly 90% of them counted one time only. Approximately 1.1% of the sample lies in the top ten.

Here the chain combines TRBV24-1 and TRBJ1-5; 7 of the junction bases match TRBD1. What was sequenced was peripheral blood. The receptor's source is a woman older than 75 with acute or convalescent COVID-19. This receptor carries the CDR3 CATSDRGQGNQPQHF. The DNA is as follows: TGTGCCACCAGTGACCGTGGACAGGGCAATCAGCCCCAGCATTTT.